These 9 T cell receptor beta chains were sequenced from one sample in a study of long-term antiretroviral therapy in people with HIV. They ran version v3.0 of the immunoSEQ assay at survey level. Assay used: immunoSEQ multiplex PCR; TCRdb lists only in-frame clones, some missing. The data hold 15,000 to 20,000 clones, with 65% to 85% observed a single time. The sample consisted of unsorted PBMCs, taken 2.3 years after starting antiretroviral therapy. The receptors were gathered from a woman between 40 and 50 years old with HIV.

The chain joins TRBV19 to TRBJ2-1; D call uncertain. Germline V lookup: CDR1 LNHDA, CDR2 SQIVND (reference sequence). Trimming took off 3 bases at V and 8 bases at J, with 11 bases between the two ends. The CDR3 covers 13 residues. The CDR3 loop is CASSIRDKDEQFF. In nucleotides, the CDR3 is TGTGCCAGTAGTATCCGTGACAAAGATGAGCAGTTCTTC.

This clone was observed a few times. The rearrangement links TRBV5-4 to TRBJ1-2; perhaps TRBD1 as D (5 bases). The length of the CDR3 is 13 residues. Germline loops: CDR1 SGHNT, CDR2 YYREEE (reference sequence). V was cut by 4 bases and J by 5 bases, with 12 bases left in between. CDR3: CASSRDGIYGYTF. CDR3 nucleotides: TGTGCCAGCAGCCGGGACGGAATTTATGGCTACACCTTC.

V and J are TRBV29-1 and TRBJ1-4; D unclear. V was cut by 5 bases and J by 7 bases, with 11 bases left in between. The CDR3 contains 12 residues. CDR1 is SQVTM and CDR2 is ANQGSEA in the germline V gene. CDR3 coding DNA: TGCAGCGTTTCGGGGAGAGCTGAAAAACTGTTTTTT. Amino acids: CSVSGRAEKLFF.

The chain uses TRBV7-6 and TRBJ1-1, with D unclear. V gave up 1 base and J gave up 1 base, with 4 bases separating them. There are 13 residues in the CDR3. Germline V lookup: CDR1 SGHVS, CDR2 FNYEAQ. The CDR3 here is CASSLVENTEAFF. The CDR3 region has the DNA TGTGCCAGCAGCTTAGTTGAGAACACTGAAGCTTTCTTT.

The CDR3: CASSFISADRGPYEQYF. Here the CDR3 DNA reads TGTGCCAGCAGTTTCATTTCGGCGGACAGGGGACCCTACGAGCAGTACTTC. The gene calls are TRBV5-4 and TRBJ2-7; 9 positions match TRBD1. CDR1 is SGHNT and CDR2 is YYREEE in the germline V gene (reference sequence). The CDR3 has 17 amino acids. Unmatched junction bases numbered 14, after V lost 5 bases and J lost 2 bases.

V is TRBV27 and J is TRBJ1-1; D call uncertain. V lost 2 bases to trimming and J lost 0 bases, with 4 bases between them. This CDR3 region has 13 residues. Germline V gene data show CDR1 as MNHEY and CDR2 as SMNVEV (reference sequence). The CDR3 region is CASSLALNTEAFF. The CDR3 bases are TGTGCCAGCAGTTTAGCGTTGAACACTGAAGCTTTCTTT.

The gene calls are TRBV5-6 and TRBJ2-1; the match to TRBD1 covers 7 bases. The CDR3 runs to 15 residues. Unmatched junction bases numbered 4, after V lost 0 bases and J lost 4 bases. Germline lookup yields CDR1 SGHDT and CDR2 YYEEEE. This CDR3 reads CASSLGVQGYNEQFF. In nucleotides, the CDR3 is TGTGCCAGCAGCTTGGGGGTACAGGGGTACAATGAGCAGTTCTTC. The variable domain in full, completed from reference TRBV5-6 and TRBJ2-1, reads DAGVTQSPTHLIKTRGQQVTLRCSPKSGHDTVSWYQQALGQGPQFIFQYYEEEERQRGNFPDRFSGHQFPNYSSELNVNALLLGDSALYLCASSLGVQGYNEQFFGPGTRLTVL.

V is TRBV11-2 and J is TRBJ2-7; D is possibly TRBD1 (5 bases). The CDR3 consists of 13 residues. Looked up from germline, CDR1 is SGHAT and CDR2 is FQNNGV. Between the trimmed V and J ends, which lost 0 bases and 4 bases, there was a span of 7 bases. The CDR3: CASSLDDSYEQYF. DNA of the CDR3: TGTGCCAGCAGCTTAGACGACAGTTACGAGCAGTACTTC.

The chain combines TRBV19 with TRBJ1-1, with a tentative D call TRBD1 (5 bases). This CDR3 has 13 residues. V was trimmed by 5 bases and J by 5 bases, leaving 12 bases between them. Germline CDR1 is LNHDA and CDR2 is SQIVND (reference sequence). CDR3 in DNA: TGTGCCAGTAGTTTTAATTGGGGGACTGAAGCTTTCTTT. Translation gives CASSFNWGTEAFF.